These 20 T cell receptor beta chains originate from one sample sequenced in a study of blood T cell repertoires in COVID-19. Produced via immunoSEQ multiplex PCR; TCRdb's table is partial and in-frame only. The data contain approximately 250,000 clones, around nine tenths of them seen just once; the ten biggest clones take up around 5%. Sequenced sample: peripheral blood. Receptor source: a woman aged 60 to 75 with COVID-19, enrolled during active disease.

CDR3 amino acids: CASNAPGQGGSPLHF. CDR3 DNA sequence: TGTGCCAGCAACGCACCGGGACAGGGGGGTTCACCCCTCCACTTT. The genes are TRBV6-6 and TRBJ1-6, with TRBD1 identical over 11 bases. CDR1 is MNHNY and CDR2 is SVGAGI in the germline V gene (reference sequence). Unmatched junction bases numbered 8, after V lost 7 bases and J lost 9 bases. The CDR3 has 15 residues.

The chain joins TRBV5-5 to TRBJ1-6, with 9 bases that match TRBD1. V shed 1 base and J 6 bases; nucleotides not matched to a gene: 8. CDR3 length equals 17 residues. Per germline, CDR1 SGHKS and CDR2 YYEKEE (reference sequence). CDR3 coding DNA: TGTGCCAGCAGCTTGAGTACATGGACAGGGGTTAATTCACCCCTCCACTTT. Amino acids: CASSLSTWTGVNSPLHF.

V and J are TRBV20-1 and TRBJ2-7; TRBD2 aligns across 7 bases. This CDR3 spans 11 amino acids. Germline values: CDR1 DFQATT, CDR2 SNEGSKA (reference sequence). CDR3 sequence (DNA): TGCATAGCAGCGGGAACCTACGAGCAGTACTTC. This sequence encodes CIAAGTYEQYF.

V usage is TRBV19 and J usage is TRBJ2-3, with D possibly matching TRBD2 (6 bases). The CDR3 has 14 amino acids. Trimming cost V 3 bases and J 3 bases, with 10 bases left between them. Germline values: CDR1 LNHDA, CDR2 SQIVND (reference sequence). The CDR3 DNA follows: TGTGCCAGTAGTATCAACCGGGAGACAGATACGCAGTATTTT. This translates into CASSINRETDTQYF.

The CDR3 sequence: CASTSLSGTGGENEQFF. The CDR3 DNA sequence: TGCGCCAGCACCTCCCTCTCCGGGACAGGGGGCGAGAATGAGCAGTTCTTC. The gene calls are TRBV10-2 and TRBJ2-1, with 12 bases identical to TRBD1. The length of the CDR3 is 17 residues. Losses at the gene ends were 7 bases for V and 7 bases for J; bases not matched to a gene: 14. Germline values: CDR1 WSHSY, CDR2 SAAADI.

This sequence joins TRBV21-1 and TRBJ2-2; TRBD2, the table's D call, was not compared with the DNA. TRBV21-1 is a pseudogene locus. CDR3 length: 17 amino acids. CDR3 protein: CASSTRTSGEATGELFF. For the CDR3, the DNA is TGTGCCAGCAGCACTAGGACTAGCGGGGAGGCCACCGGGGAGCTGTTTTTT.

The CDR3: CASKGRGYMNTEAFF. CDR3 bases: TGTGCCAGCAAAGGAAGGGGTTACATGAACACTGAAGCTTTCTTT. The genes are TRBV21-1 and TRBJ1-1; TRBD1 was called by the table and not checked on the DNA. TRBV21-1 is described as a pseudogene. The CDR3 loop spans 15 amino acids.

This chain uses TRBV27 with TRBJ1-6, with no clear D. V shed 3 bases and J shed 7 bases, with 16 bases lying between them. This CDR3 region has 16 residues. Germline V CDR1 and CDR2: MNHEY, SMNVEV (reference sequence). Here the CDR3 reads CASSFGASYPNSPLHF. CDR3 sequence (DNA): TGTGCCAGCAGTTTCGGAGCGAGTTATCCAAATTCACCCCTCCACTTT.

The CDR3 DNA reads as TGTGCCAGCAGTTGGGACAGATCCTACACAGATACGCAGTATTTT. Encoded protein: CASSWDRSYTDTQYF. The rearrangement links TRBV6-7 to TRBJ2-3; 7 bases map to TRBD1. TRBV6-7 is sorted into the ORF group, with uncertain function. The CDR3 totals 15 residues. The V and J ends lost 4 bases and 2 bases, in that order; junction bases with no gene match: 6.

The rearrangement uses TRBV18 and TRBJ2-1; 12 bases map to TRBD2. After removal of 4 bases from V and 6 bases from J, the junction contained 7 bases not matched to a gene. The CDR3 runs to 16 residues. Per germline, CDR1 KGHSH and CDR2 LQKENI. In nucleotides, the CDR3 is TGTGCCAGCTCACGCACTAGCGGGAGGCTTTTCAATGAGCAGTTCTTC. It codes for CASSRTSGRLFNEQFF.

In this sample, this clone turned up once. The gene calls are TRBV9 and TRBJ2-2, with D possibly being TRBD2 (5 bases). The CDR3 is made up of 14 amino acids. V was clipped by 3 bases and J by 4 bases, with 10 bases between them. From germline, CDR1 is SGDLS and CDR2 YYNGEE. CDR3 sequence: CASSAGGSTGELFF. DNA for the CDR3: TGTGCCAGCAGCGCCGGAGGATCCACCGGGGAGCTGTTTTTT.

The V call is TRBV6-5, the J call TRBJ2-7; the match to TRBD1 covers 11 bases. Germline V CDR1 and CDR2: MNHEY, SVGAGI. The CDR3 has 14 amino acids. J was trimmed by 2 bases and V by 6 bases; bases with no gene match: 3. CDR3 sequence: CASRPGQGAYEQYF. The CDR3 DNA reads TGTGCCAGCAGACCGGGACAGGGGGCCTACGAGCAGTACTTC.

The chain recombines TRBV12-5 with TRBJ2-2; 10 bases agree with TRBD2. This CDR3 region has 15 residues. Germline V lookup: CDR1 LGHNT, CDR2 FRNRAP. With V trimmed by 3 bases and J by 6 bases, 4 bases remained unmatched. Here the CDR3 reads CASGLFLAGAGELFF. The CDR3 DNA reads as TGTGCTAGTGGTTTATTTCTAGCGGGAGCCGGGGAGCTGTTTTTT.

The chain employs TRBV7-3 and TRBJ2-7, with D tentatively TRBD1 (8 bases). Trimming shortened V by 5 bases and J by 5 bases, and 16 bases separated the two germline ends. This CDR3 is 14 amino acids long. The V gene's germline CDR1 is SGHTA and CDR2 FQGTGA. For the CDR3, the DNA is TGTGCCAGCAGCGAACAGGGGGGGCTCGACGAGCAGTACTTC. This sequence encodes CASSEQGGLDEQYF. Based on the CDR3 plus reference TRBV7-3 and TRBJ2-7, the full variable domain is GAGVSQTPSNKVTEKGKYVELRCDPISGHTALYWYRQSLGQGPEFLIYFQGTGAADDSGLPNDRFFAVRPEGSVSTLKIQRTERGDSAVYLCASSEQGGLDEQYFGPGTRLTVT.

This chain joins TRBV6-5 and TRBJ1-1; D may be TRBD1 (5 bases). CDR3 length: 15 residues. CDR1 is MNHEY and CDR2 is SVGAGI in the germline V gene. Trimming stripped 6 bases from V and 5 bases from J, with 19 bases between. CDR3 bases: TGTGCCAGCAGGGGGGGACCCCGAAAGAGGACTGAAGCTTTCTTT. This translates into CASRGGPRKRTEAFF.

The V call is TRBV5-6, the J call TRBJ2-7, with 8 bases identical to TRBD2. CDR1 and CDR2 from the germline V gene are SGHDT and YYEEEE. V was clipped by 2 bases and J by 2 bases; unmatched bases: 9. This CDR3 contains 16 residues. CDR3 bases: TGTGCCAGCAGCTTTTTTTCGTCACTAGCGGCCTACGAGCAGTACTTC. Its translation is CASSFFSSLAAYEQYF.

The chain links TRBV27 to TRBJ2-7, with 7 positions matching TRBD2. The germline V gene has CDR1 MNHEY and CDR2 SMNVEV (reference sequence). Trimming took 6 bases from V and 2 from J; bases not matched to a gene: 7. CDR3 size: 14 residues. CDR3 loop: CASRSSGTTYEQYF. The DNA of the CDR3 is TGTGCCAGCAGATCAAGCGGGACGACCTACGAGCAGTACTTC.

Concerning this clone: At the DNA level, this CDR3 is encoded by other sequences in the same sample as well. The chain carries TRBV29-1 and TRBJ1-1, with a tentative D call TRBD1 (5 bases). V lost 3 bases, J lost 1 base, and 6 bases lay in between. This CDR3 is built from 12 residues. Germline V gene lookup returns CDR1 SQVTM and CDR2 ANQGSEA. The CDR3 loop reads CSVDRGNTEAFF. CDR3 nucleotides: TGCAGCGTTGATAGGGGGAACACTGAAGCTTTCTTT.

J is TRBJ2-3 and V is TRBV5-1; TRBD1 is a possible D gene (5 bases). Germline assignment: CDR1 SGHRS and CDR2 YFSETQ. The CDR3 spans 15 residues. Trimming cost V 2 bases and J 1 base, with 11 bases left between them. CDR3 nucleotides: TGCGCCAGCAGCTTCATAGGGGATCGCACAGATACGCAGTATTTT. This encodes CASSFIGDRTDTQYF.

The chain combines TRBV7-2 with TRBJ2-7; tentative D call: TRBD1 (7 bases). From germline, CDR1 is SGHTA and CDR2 FQGNSA. This CDR3 is built from 15 residues. Trimming removed 5 bases at V and 4 bases at J, with 18 bases between. The CDR3: CASSTQAGGLYEQYF. For the CDR3, the DNA is TGTGCCAGCAGCACGCAGGCAGGGGGGCTGTACGAGCAGTACTTC.